This TCR beta chain was recovered during a study of cytomegalovirus exposure and HLA in healthy donors. About the study: The approximately 120 validation repertoires matched the roughly 670 first-cohort repertoires in platform, a later analysis reported. Study-wide results and limits: Rarity marked most TCR sequences, yet some public TCRs occurred in many donors. Associated with cytomegalovirus, according to the listing, were 150 to 200 TCR beta chains.

This clone showed up just once. Antigen unknown. The ends were cut back, 1 base at V and 2 bases at J, with 10 bases in the middle. Germline values: CDR1 MNHEY, CDR2 SMNVEV (reference sequence). CDR3 length: 15 amino acids. The assay was immunoSEQ multiplex PCR, and TCRdb's table has in-frame clones only and misses some. The sample includes 30,000 to 40,000 clones, around 93% of them seen just once. The sample was PBMCs. The chain combines TRBV27 with TRBJ2-3, with D uncertain. This TCR came from a man between 18 and 29 years old in good health and CMV-seronegative. The DNA for the CDR3 is TGTGCCAGCAGTTTATTTCCCGGGTTCACAGATACGCAGTATTTT. Translated: CASSLFPGFTDTQYF.